A single sample gave rise to the 2 T cell receptor beta chains below, sequenced in a study of T cells after yellow fever vaccination. TCRdb reprocessed the 5' RACE reads via MiXCR and lists one record per CDR3 protein. The sample consists of about 130,000 distinct CDR3 sequences, more than 7.5% of them appearing once. Sequences were derived from CD8+ T cells sorted from PBMCs, sampled on the day of the yellow fever booster vaccination. The receptors stem from a man younger than 35 who received the YFV17D yellow fever vaccine.

This clonotype was recorded many times. J is TRBJ2-2 and V is TRBV12-3 or TRBV12-4; D perhaps matches TRBD1 (6 bases). The length of the CDR3 is 15 residues. Trimming took 1 base from V and 5 from J, leaving 11 bases between them. CDR3: CASSLGSRGTGELFF. CDR3 sequence (DNA): TGTGCCAGCAGTTTAGGGTCTAGGGGGACCGGGGAGCTGTTTTTT.

This clonotype has a handful of counts. The chain recombines TRBV19 with TRBJ1-5; no clear D. The CDR3 extends over 12 amino acids. Trimming removed 6 bases from V and 3 bases from J, with 6 bases in between. Germline V gene lookup returns CDR1 LNHDA and CDR2 SQIVND (reference sequence). The CDR3 loop reads CASSRVNQPQHF. For the CDR3, the DNA is TGTGCCAGTAGCCGTGTCAATCAGCCCCAGCATTTT.